This TCR beta chain comes out of a study of molecular identifiers for immune sequencing clone quantification. V was shortened by 0 bases and J by 6 bases, with 10 bases between the two germline ends. Germline CDR1 is SGHRS and CDR2 is YFSETQ. The CDR3 runs to 13 residues. The sample holds many counts of this clonotype. Antigen: not known. The authors gated naive CD8 T cells as CD8+CD4-CCR7+CD45RA+ for sorting. TCRdb re-called the PCR reads with MiXCR, one entry per CDR3 protein. The profile covers around 320,000 distinct CDR3 sequences, with 24% appearing a single time and 0.65% to 0.95% taken by the ten largest. The study, taken as a whole, reports: One cell's worth of spiked Jurkat TCR RNA was reportedly detectable among roughly 1 million naive cells. Whereas naive cells kept under 1% of molecules in clones above 20 RNA copies, such clones held over 99% in effectors. Clone sizes could be underestimated for highly expanded clones when identical TCR molecules share a barcode.

The chain is built from TRBV5-1 and TRBJ2-7; the D is unclear. The source of this sequence is a human donor in good health. Some libraries in this study had Jurkat cell RNA spiked in. Sequencing input: naive CD8+ T cells from blood, with Jurkat cell RNA spiked in. Specified subset: FACS-sorted CD8+CD4-CCR7+CD45RA+ naive T cells. CDR3 in amino acids: CASSLVGTSEQYF. The CDR3 DNA follows: TGCGCCAGCAGCTTGGTGGGCACGAGCGAGCAGTACTTC.